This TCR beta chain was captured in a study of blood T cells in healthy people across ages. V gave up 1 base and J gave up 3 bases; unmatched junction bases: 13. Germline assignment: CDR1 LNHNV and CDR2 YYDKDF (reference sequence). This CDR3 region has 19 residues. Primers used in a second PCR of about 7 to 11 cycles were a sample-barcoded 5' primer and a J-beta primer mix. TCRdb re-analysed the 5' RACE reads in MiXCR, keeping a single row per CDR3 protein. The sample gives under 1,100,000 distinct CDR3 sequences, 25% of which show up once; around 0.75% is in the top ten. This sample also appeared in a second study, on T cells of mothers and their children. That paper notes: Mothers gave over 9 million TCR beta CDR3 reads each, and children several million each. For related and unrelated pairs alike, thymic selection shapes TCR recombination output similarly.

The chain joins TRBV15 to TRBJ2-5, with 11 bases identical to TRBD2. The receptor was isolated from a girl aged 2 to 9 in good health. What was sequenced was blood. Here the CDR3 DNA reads TGTGCCACCAGCAGAGTTAAATTGACTAGCGGGATAACAGAAGAGACCCAGTACTTC. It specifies CATSRVKLTSGITEETQYF.